Reported below is one T cell receptor beta chain. Trimming stripped 2 bases from V and 4 bases from J, with 14 bases between. Germline assignment: CDR1 SEHNR and CDR2 FQNEAQ (reference sequence). The CDR3 covers 15 residues. The primer mix had 60 Vbeta and 13 Jbeta primers. The repertoire was sequenced with immunoSEQ multiplex PCR; TCRdb's copy has only in-frame clones and lacks some. The table records under 150,000 clones, approximately 68% of them present only once. This sample stems from a study of cytomegalovirus exposure and HLA in healthy donors. This TCR was recovered from a man aged 35 to 55 in good health and CMV-seronegative. What was sequenced was PBMCs. The V and J genes are TRBV7-9 and TRBJ1-2; no firm D call. The CDR3: CASSLYDGDRYGYTF. In nucleotides, the CDR3 is TGTGCCAGCAGCTTATATGACGGAGATCGCTATGGCTACACCTTC.